These T cell receptor beta chains were read from a single sample in a study of CD8+ T cells in alopecia areata. Profiled with immunoSEQ multiplex PCR; TCRdb holds only in-frame clones, not every one. The sample shows about 200,000 clones, more than 45% of them seen only once. The source was CD4+ T cells sorted from blood, collected at week 0. These receptors all come from a human donor with alopecia areata. The CDR3 runs from the conserved cysteine through the conserved F or W. D genes are given only for firm matches. Part of the rows lack a size; the others show once, few, many or a class for expanded clones.

j_call v_call clone_size d_call cdr3_aa cdr3_nt
TRBJ2-2 TRBV29-1 few TRBD2 CSVGTSGSSGELFF TGCAGCGTCGGGACTAGCGGGAGCTCTGGGGAGCTGTTTTTT
TRBJ2-2 TRBV5-1 few . CASSPGIRLSTGELFF TGCGCCAGCAGCCCCGGGATCCGTTTGAGCACCGGGGAGCTGTTTTTT
TRBJ1-2 TRBV7-9 . . CASTRQANYGYTF TGTGCCAGCACCAGACAGGCCAACTATGGCTACACCTTC
TRBJ2-7 TRBV11-1 . . CASSLGRAYEQYF TGTGCCAGCAGCTTGGGCAGAGCCTACGAGCAGTACTTC
TRBJ2-5 TRBV6-5 . . CASRRTALQETQYF TGTGCCAGCAGACGGACAGCTTTACAAGAGACCCAGTACTTC
TRBJ1-4 TRBV30 . . CAWSVQVAQNEKLFF TGTGCCTGGAGTGTACAGGTTGCCCAAAATGAAAAACTGTTTTTT
TRBJ2-2 TRBV25-1 . . CASSESRISAGELFF TGTGCCAGCAGTGAATCGAGAATATCGGCCGGGGAGCTGTTTTTT
TRBJ2-5 TRBV9 . . CASSGGAFPQETQYF TGTGCCAGCAGCGGGGGAGCATTCCCGCAAGAGACCCAGTACTTC
TRBJ2-2 TRBV5-5 . TRBD1 CASSLGPGQGAGELFF TGTGCCAGCAGCTTGGGACCGGGACAGGGCGCCGGGGAGCTGTTTTTT
TRBJ2-4 TRBV7-2 . . CASSLGVGKYF TGTGCCAGCAGCTTAGGCGTTGGGAAGTACTTC
TRBJ1-1 TRBV27 . . CATSPQRGAEAFF TGTGCCACTTCCCCCCAGCGCGGCGCTGAAGCTTTCTTT
TRBJ2-2 TRBV6-5 few TRBD1 CASSRDRGPTGELFF TGTGCCAGCAGTCGGGACAGGGGGCCAACCGGGGAGCTGTTTTTT
TRBJ2-5 TRBV9 few TRBD1 CASSFTGTGEETQYF TGTGCCAGCAGCTTTACCGGGACAGGGGAAGAGACCCAGTACTTC
TRBJ1-1 TRBV4-1 . . CASSQLWVNTEAFF TGCGCCAGCAGCCAACTATGGGTGAACACTGAAGCTTTCTTT
TRBJ2-3 TRBV7-2 . . CASSPLDTQYF TGTGCCAGCAGCCCCCTGGATACGCAGTATTTT
TRBJ2-5 TRBV12-5 . . CASGLDILETQYF TGTGCTAGTGGTTTGGACATTTTAGAGACCCAGTACTTC
TRBJ2-3 TRBV30 . TRBD2 CAWRLAGTSDTQYF TGTGCCTGGCGACTAGCGGGCACTTCCGATACGCAGTATTTT
TRBJ2-7 TRBV15 few . CATSSGKQGWYEQYF TGTGCCACCAGCAGCGGTAAACAGGGTTGGTACGAGCAGTACTTC
TRBJ2-3 TRBV11-3 many . CASSLDSVASTQYF TGTGCCAGCAGCTTAGATTCTGTAGCGAGTACGCAGTATTTT
TRBJ1-4 TRBV7-9 . . CASSLPERGGIDEKLFF TGTGCCAGCAGCTTACCCGAGAGGGGCGGTATCGATGAAAAACTGTTTTTT
TRBJ2-1 TRBV29-1 . TRBD2 CSALTSGRNEQFF TGCAGCGCTTTGACTAGCGGGAGGAATGAGCAGTTCTTC
TRBJ2-7 TRBV6-5 . . CASSYSGTENYEQYF TGTGCCAGCAGTTACTCAGGGACGGAGAACTACGAGCAGTACTTC
TRBJ2-3 TRBV5-1 few . CASSLGETTDTQYF TGCGCCAGCAGCTTGGGGGAGACCACAGATACGCAGTATTTT
TRBJ1-1 TRBV9 . TRBD1 CASSSTGVHTEAFF TGTGCCAGCAGCTCCACAGGGGTACACACTGAAGCTTTCTTT
TRBJ2-1 TRBV19 . TRBD1 CASGADRGIEQFF TGTGCCAGTGGTGCGGACAGGGGGATTGAGCAGTTCTTC
TRBJ1-1 TRBV6-6 few TRBD1 CASRTGDTEAFF TGTGCCAGCAGAACAGGGGACACTGAAGCTTTCTTT
TRBJ1-6 TRBV6-5 . TRBD1 CASSYGNRGATLHF TGTGCCAGCAGTTACGGTAACAGGGGGGCAACCCTCCACTTT
TRBJ2-1 TRBV25-1 few . CASLRRDYNEQFF TGTGCCAGCTTAAGACGGGACTACAATGAGCAGTTCTTC
TRBJ2-1 TRBV30 . . CALTRGGGYNEQFF TGTGCCTTGACCAGGGGAGGCGGATACAATGAGCAGTTCTTC
TRBJ1-5 TRBV30 . . CAWSVMGQGGNQPQHF TGTGCCTGGAGTGTGATGGGGCAGGGAGGCAATCAGCCCCAGCATTTT